This entry is about one TCR beta chain. The clone's antigen remains unknown. No base quality values were provided; no much bigger clone lies one nucleotide off. The immunoSEQ Assay, a bias-controlled multiplex PCR, was used to amplify TCRbeta CDR3 regions from genomic DNA. Processing in the source paper ran as follows. The number of nucleated cells in each sample was estimated from the amplification of reference gene primers within the assay. To quantify the absolute abundance of each unique TCRbeta CDR3 rearrangement, sequence reads were collapsed and filtered. Productive Simpson clonality was computed per sample as the square root of Simpson's diversity index over productive rearrangements. The table was pulled from immuneACCESS by TCRdb, which kept in-frame rearrangements only. Such tables lose some clones; where checked, under half of the loss comes from unresolved V genes, and the rest has no known cause. The V and J calls and clone size come from that table; D and trimming were worked out from the DNA. This sample comprises some 230,000 clones, around 84% of them detected only once. In total, the top ten clones hold approximately 5.1% of the sample.

The data were taken from a study of blood T cell repertoires in COVID-19 (dated by TCRdb to 2020 to 2022). Regarding the research as a whole: Collaborator samples came from the United States, Italy and Spain and covered acute and convalescent phases of COVID-19. The prospective study material was composed of cDNA or gDNA derived from T cells, B-cell-depleted T cells, or PBMCs. The dataset comprised deeply sampled blood TCRbeta repertoires from subjects exposed to, actively infected with, or recovered from COVID-19. The repertoires were made available in a free public database intended to serve as a resource for research on the immune response to SARS-CoV-2. The samples were drawn from the first 160 participants of the ongoing ImmuneRACE study and from some 1,300 subjects provided by 6 global collaborators. Nearly every sample came with metadata listing a de-identified subject ID, COVID-19 status, age in years and sex. Where HLA class I and class II types were available, the types were taken from metadata supplied by the sample provider, not from assay-based typing.

Its CDR3 holds 18 amino acids, cysteine through phenylalanine. Kept here is only the CDR3 DNA, which spans 54 bases and is read in frame from base 1. The germline V gene yields SGHDN for CDR1 and FVKESK for CDR2. V is trimmed back by 0 bases and J by 2 bases, and the junction contains 11 bases that no gene match accounts for. A second Seattle source provided samples from volunteer blood donors who had recovered from COVID-19. Whole blood was collected in K2EDTA tubes by collaborating institutions according to the institutions' own protocols. For TCRbeta analysis, collaborators shipped samples as frozen whole blood, isolated PBMCs, or DNA extracted from either of those sample types. Summary of the overall study and its limitations: The amount of clinical and demographic metadata varied by source and participant and was provided uncurated.

Sample: peripheral blood. The chain links TRBV14 with TRBJ2-7; TRBD1 matches 9 bases in the middle. This sequence originates from an older woman who had recovered from COVID-19. The nucleotides read TGTGCCAGCAGCCAAGATCCGGGACAGGGAGGGCCGCCCTACGAGCAGTACTTC. The translation is CASSQDPGQGGPPYEQYF.